Listed here are 31 T cell receptor beta chains from one sample, sequenced in a study of identical twins. Via MiXCR, TCRdb re-called the 5' RACE reads, giving one row per CDR3 protein. This table holds 100,000 or so distinct CDR3 sequences, about 6% found once. Sequencing was performed on memory T cells sorted from blood. These receptor sequences come from a woman aged 45-59 years in good health.

This clonotype was picked up many times. The CDR3 sequence is CASSLAAGGDLHF. CDR3 DNA sequence: TGTGCCAGCAGTTTAGCGGCAGGGGGGGATCTCCACTTT. The V and J genes are TRBV12-3 or TRBV12-4 and TRBJ1-6; 7 bases match TRBD1. The CDR3 contains 13 residues. The ends lost 0 bases at V and 16 bases at J; junction bases unmatched: 6.

This clonotype was observed many times. The chain is built from TRBV24-1 and TRBJ2-1, with D possibly matching TRBD1 (5 bases). Germline CDR1 is KGHDR and CDR2 is SFDVKD. The CDR3 extends over 12 amino acids. V gave up 7 bases and J gave up 10 bases, with 13 bases separating them. In nucleotides, the CDR3 is TGTGCCACCAGCCAAGGGGTCCGGGAGCAGTTCTTC. It encodes CATSQGVREQFF.

This clonotype was seen at least ten times. V usage is TRBV20-1 and J usage is TRBJ1-1, with 10 bases matching TRBD1. The CDR3 loop spans 14 amino acids. The V gene's germline CDR1 is DFQATT and CDR2 SNEGSKA (reference sequence). Trimming cost V 6 bases and J 5 bases; bases outside gene matches: 9. The CDR3 DNA is TGCAGTGCCCCACGACAGGGGGCGAGGACTGAAGCTTTCTTT. Translated: CSAPRQGARTEAFF.

Judged by abundance, this clonotype is medium-sized. V and J are TRBV12-5 and TRBJ2-1; 11 bases are shared with TRBD1. V dropped 5 bases and J dropped 8; count of bases not matched to a gene: 17. In germline, CDR1 is LGHNT, CDR2 FRNRAP. CDR3 length equals 18 residues. CDR3 in amino acids: CASGTPRDRGTSSYEQFF. The DNA for the CDR3 is TGTGCTAGTGGTACCCCCCGGGACAGGGGGACTAGTAGTTATGAGCAGTTCTTC.

This clonotype was detected ten times or more. The gene calls are TRBV7-2 and TRBJ2-1; 8 positions match TRBD2. This CDR3 spans 16 amino acids. Losses at the gene ends were 1 base for V and 15 bases for J; bases not matched to a gene: 17. CDR1 is SGHTA, CDR2 FQGNSA, per germline. DNA for the CDR3: TGTGCCAGCAGCTTAGTGGGGGGAGTAGCGGGAATCCCCCCGTTCTTC. This encodes CASSLVGGVAGIPPFF.

This chain joins TRBV20-1 and TRBJ2-1, with 12 bases fitting TRBD2. CDR3 length equals 15 residues. The junction had 8 bases not matched to a gene; V was cut back by 3 bases and J by 8 bases. Germline CDR1 DFQATT, CDR2 SNEGSKA (reference sequence). The DNA for the CDR3 is TGCAGTGCTAGCGGAAGACTAGCGGGAGCCGATGAGCAGTTCTTC. Translated: CSASGRLAGADEQFF.

In its sample, this clonotype was seen many times. The chain joins TRBV30 to TRBJ2-1; D may be TRBD2 (6 bases). V lost 0 bases to trimming and J lost 7 bases, with 16 bases between them. CDR3 length equals 15 residues. Germline V gives CDR1 GTSNPN, CDR2 SVGIG (reference sequence). CDR3 in DNA: TGTGCCTGGAGTGTAATGGGGACTCCCCGGAATGAGCAGTTCTTC. This gives the protein CAWSVMGTPRNEQFF.

In this sample, this clonotype turned up a few times. This chain connects TRBV7-2 to TRBJ2-5; D is possibly TRBD2 (5 bases). Germline loops: CDR1 SGHTA, CDR2 FQGNSA. The V end was cut by 0 bases, the J end by 4 bases, with 9 bases between. The CDR3 length is 14 residues. The CDR3 reads CASSLAGVRETQYF. CDR3 DNA: TGTGCCAGCAGCTTAGCGGGAGTGCGAGAGACCCAGTACTTC.

This clonotype was counted between two and nine times. The V call is TRBV21-1, the J call TRBJ2-7; the listed D gene, TRBD2, was not tested against the DNA. TRBV21-1 is a known pseudogene. This CDR3 has 15 residues. CDR3 nucleotide sequence: TGTGCCAGCAGCCAGAACGGGGCTACAGGCTACGAGCAGTACTTC. This codes for CASSQNGATGYEQYF.

This clonotype was observed many times. This chain uses TRBV12-3 or TRBV12-4 with TRBJ2-3; D not resolved. The CDR3 has 13 amino acids. Trimming shortened V by 3 bases and J by 4 bases, and 8 bases separated the two germline ends. The CDR3 DNA follows: TGTGCCAGCAGTTTTGATAACGCAGATACGCAGTATTTT. Residues: CASSFDNADTQYF.

This clonotype was counted many times. The V gene is TRBV5-1, the J gene TRBJ2-5; a weak D match, TRBD2 (5 bases). Germline V CDR1 and CDR2: SGHRS, YFSETQ. V lost 2 bases to trimming and J lost 2 bases, with 7 bases between them. The CDR3 has 13 amino acids. CDR3 nucleotides: TGCGCCAGCAGCTTCAGCGGACAAGAGACCCAGTACTTC. Translation gives CASSFSGQETQYF.

This clonotype was observed a handful of times. The V call is TRBV2, the J call TRBJ1-5; a possible D gene is TRBD1 (6 bases). Germline lookup yields CDR1 SNHLY and CDR2 FYNNEI. This CDR3 is built from 14 residues. Trimming shortened V by 1 base and J by 7 bases, and 11 bases separated the two germline ends. The DNA of the CDR3 is TGTGCCAGCAGTGAAGTCAACAGGGAACAGCCCCAGCATTTT. It yields the protein CASSEVNREQPQHF.

This clonotype was found a few times. This chain connects TRBV20-1 to TRBJ2-2, with D perhaps TRBD2 (5 bases). Germline loops: CDR1 DFQATT, CDR2 SNEGSKA (reference sequence). V lost 0 bases and J 6 bases, leaving 17 bases between the germline ends. This CDR3 has 16 amino acids. The CDR3 reads CSARDRSGKPSGELFF. Written as DNA, the CDR3 is TGCAGTGCTAGAGATCGGAGCGGTAAACCGTCCGGGGAGCTGTTTTTT.

This clonotype was seen only a few times. The chain employs TRBV12-3 or TRBV12-4 and TRBJ2-1, with TRBD2 matching 14 bases. CDR3 size: 13 residues. J lost 9 bases, V lost 7 bases, and 2 bases had no gene match. The CDR3 coding sequence is TGTGCCAGCACCGGACTAGCGGGAGGTGAGCAGTTCTTC. Its translation: CASTGLAGGEQFF.

This clonotype has a handful of counts. The CDR3 bases are TGTGCCAGCAGCCCAGGACTTTTTTTGGATACGCAGTATTTT. Translation gives CASSPGLFLDTQYF. The chain carries TRBV11-3 and TRBJ2-3, with a possible D match to TRBD2 (5 bases). With 5 bases removed from V and 6 bases from J, the gap between germline ends came to 15 bases. Germline V CDR1 and CDR2: SGHNT, YENEEA. CDR3 size: 14 residues.

The chain employs TRBV7-2 and TRBJ1-3; D is uncertain. Trimming stripped 1 base from V and 0 bases from J, with 10 bases between. In germline, CDR1 is SGHTA, CDR2 FQGNSA. The CDR3 loop spans 16 amino acids. This chain's CDR3 is CASSLGQISSGNTIYF. The DNA for the CDR3 is TGTGCCAGCAGCTTAGGGCAAATAAGCTCTGGAAACACCATATATTTT. Full variable domain (missing parts from reference TRBV7-2 and TRBJ1-3): GAGVSQSPSNKVTEKGKDVELRCDPISGHTALYWYRQSLGQGLEFLIYFQGNSAPDKSGLPSDRFSAERTGGSVSTLTIQRTQQEDSAVYLCASSLGQISSGNTIYFGEGSWLTVV.

The table lists this clonotype with a few counts. The chain has TRBV30 and TRBJ1-4; 7 positions match TRBD1. Per germline, CDR1 GTSNPN and CDR2 SVGIG (reference sequence). There are 14 residues in the CDR3. The ends lost 0 bases at V and 8 bases at J; junction bases unmatched: 6. The CDR3 loop is CAWSVAGGVEKLFF. CDR3 nucleotide sequence: TGTGCCTGGAGTGTCGCAGGGGGAGTGGAAAAACTGTTTTTT.

This clonotype was picked up a small number of times. The chain has TRBV5-1 and TRBJ1-1; TRBD1 aligns across 8 bases. Germline V CDR1 and CDR2: SGHRS, YFSETQ. J gave up 3 bases and V 5 bases, and 3 bases lay outside the gene matches. The CDR3 covers 13 residues. CDR3 in DNA: TGCGCCAGCAGTACAGGGGGGGACACTGAAGCTTTCTTT. This sequence encodes CASSTGGDTEAFF.

This clonotype was counted at least ten times. The rearrangement uses TRBV11-2 and TRBJ2-1; 12 bases map to TRBD2. Germline CDR1 is SGHAT and CDR2 is FQNNGV. V gave up 1 base and J gave up 7 bases; unmatched junction bases: 8. This CDR3 is built from 17 residues. The CDR3 DNA sequence: TGTGCCAGCAGCTTAGGGGCTAGCGGGAGGGCTTCAAATGAGCAGTTCTTC. Protein product: CASSLGASGRASNEQFF.

Many counts were recorded for this clonotype. The chain combines TRBV4-1 with TRBJ2-3; 10 nucleotides line up with TRBD2. Trimming took 4 bases from V and 3 from J; bases not matched to a gene: 4. This CDR3 comprises 15 residues. In germline, CDR1 is MGHRA, CDR2 YSYEKL. The CDR3 DNA reads TGCGCCAGCAGCCTAAGCGGGAGGGATACAGATACGCAGTATTTT. Translated: CASSLSGRDTDTQYF.

This clonotype was counted ten times or more. The V gene is TRBV5-5, the J gene TRBJ1-6; no clear D. The V gene's germline CDR1 is SGHKS and CDR2 YYEKEE (reference sequence). The germline V and J ends were trimmed by 0 bases and 7 bases, with 11 bases remaining between them. The CDR3 length is 15 residues. CDR3 nucleotides: TGTGCCAGCAGCTTGGTTCCCCATGGGAATTCACCCCTCCACTTT. Amino acids: CASSLVPHGNSPLHF.

Only a few counts were recorded for this clonotype. V is TRBV19 and J is TRBJ2-3, with TRBD1 matching over 7 bases. With 6 bases clipped from V and 1 base from J, the junction kept 7 bases outside the gene matches. Per germline, CDR1 LNHDA and CDR2 SQIVND (reference sequence). The CDR3 totals 15 residues. This CDR3 reads CASREQGMGTDTQYF. The CDR3, as DNA: TGTGCCAGTAGGGAACAGGGGATGGGCACAGATACGCAGTATTTT. Based on the CDR3 plus reference TRBV19 and TRBJ2-3, the full variable domain is DGGITQSPKYLFRKEGQNVTLSCEQNLNHDAMYWYRQDPGQGLRLIYYSQIVNDFQKGDIAEGYSVSREKKESFPLTVTSAQKNPTAFYLCASREQGMGTDTQYFGPGTRLTVL.

In its sample, this clonotype was seen many times. The V gene is TRBV5-1, the J gene TRBJ2-2; TRBD2 matches 10 bases. The CDR3 runs to 17 residues. Per the germline V gene, CDR1 is SGHRS and CDR2 is YFSETQ. V was pared by 4 bases and J by 5 bases, with 11 bases of the junction left unmatched. CDR3 amino acids: CASSARTSGGGTGELFF. The DNA for the CDR3 is TGCGCCAGCAGCGCCCGGACTAGCGGAGGAGGGACCGGGGAGCTGTTTTTT.

The chain links TRBV28 to TRBJ2-5, with TRBD2 as a possible D gene (5 bases). The ends were cut back, 5 bases at V and 5 bases at J, with 21 bases in the middle. This CDR3 contains 16 residues. Germline V gene sequence: CDR1 MDHEN, CDR2 SYDVKM. In DNA form, the CDR3 reads TGTGCCAGCAGTACCCGGAGAGGGCCAGTGTCGGAGACCCAGTACTTC. Its translation is CASSTRRGPVSETQYF. The entire variable domain, with the rest obtained from reference TRBV28 and TRBJ2-5, is as follows: DVKVTQSSRYLVKRTGEKVFLECVQDMDHENMFWYRQDPGLGLRLIYFSYDVKMKEKGDIPEGYSVSREKKERFSLILESASTNQTSMYLCASSTRRGPVSETQYFGPGTRLLVL.

This clonotype occurred many times. The V gene is TRBV5-1, the J gene TRBJ2-1; 14 bases fit TRBD2. V lost 7 bases to trimming and J lost 8 bases; unmatched junction nucleotides: 5. Germline values: CDR1 SGHRS, CDR2 YFSETQ. CDR3 length equals 14 residues. In DNA form, the CDR3 reads TGCGCCAGCGGGACTAGCGGGAGACGGCATGAGCAGTTCTTC. This encodes CASGTSGRRHEQFF.

This clonotype turned up a few times. The chain's CDR3 is CASSIPGQGLKGYTF. The CDR3 DNA reads TGTGCCAGTAGTATACCCGGACAGGGTTTAAAAGGCTACACCTTC. The gene calls are TRBV19 and TRBJ1-2, with TRBD1 identical over 8 bases. V shed 2 bases and J 8 bases; nucleotides not matched to a gene: 10. Germline V CDR1 and CDR2: LNHDA, SQIVND (reference sequence). The CDR3 covers 15 residues.

This clonotype was recorded at least ten times. V gene TRBV4-1 combines with J gene TRBJ2-1, with 14 bases lining up with TRBD2. This CDR3 has 15 amino acids. Germline assignment: CDR1 MGHRA and CDR2 YSYEKL. The V gene end was trimmed by 4 bases and the J gene end by 8 bases; junction bases not matched to a gene: 4. CDR3 sequence reads: CASSRGLAGGYEQFF. DNA for the CDR3: TGCGCCAGCAGCCGAGGACTAGCGGGAGGATATGAGCAGTTCTTC.

The rearrangement links TRBV7-2 to TRBJ1-1; D gene uncertain. V was clipped by 3 bases and J by 5 bases, with 7 bases between them. Germline assignment: CDR1 SGHTA and CDR2 FQGNSA. This CDR3 contains 12 residues. The CDR3 coding sequence is TGTGCCAGCAGCTTCTCGGGAACTGAAGCTTTCTTT. It is translated as CASSFSGTEAFF. Supplemented by reference TRBV7-2 and TRBJ1-1, the full variable domain reads GAGVSQSPSNKVTEKGKDVELRCDPISGHTALYWYRQSLGQGLEFLIYFQGNSAPDKSGLPSDRFSAERTGGSVSTLTIQRTQQEDSAVYLCASSFSGTEAFFGQGTRLTVV.

There are many counts of this clonotype. The chain employs TRBV20-1 and TRBJ2-7; possibly TRBD2 for D (7 bases). The CDR3 is made up of 13 amino acids. The V gene lost 7 bases and the J gene lost 5 bases, with 18 bases spanning the gap. Germline V CDR1 and CDR2: DFQATT, SNEGSKA (reference sequence). The CDR3 reads CSVSGRGGDEQYF. The CDR3 bases are TGCAGTGTGTCGGGGAGGGGGGGCGACGAGCAGTACTTC.

This clonotype was counted ten times or more. The chain joins TRBV24-1 to TRBJ2-3; 7 positions match TRBD2. The germline gives CDR1 KGHDR, CDR2 SFDVKD. V lost 5 bases to trimming and J lost 0 bases; unmatched junction nucleotides: 4. The CDR3 is 15 amino acids. In nucleotides, the CDR3 is TGTGCCACCAGTGTGGGGGGGACTAGCACAGATACGCAGTATTTT. Its translation: CATSVGGTSTDTQYF.

This clonotype was counted at least ten times. This chain connects TRBV10-3 to TRBJ1-6; tentatively, D is TRBD1 (5 bases). Germline lookup yields CDR1 ENHRY and CDR2 SYGVKD. V was clipped by 4 bases and J by 9 bases, with 7 bases between them. There are 12 residues in the CDR3. CDR3 coding DNA: TGTGCCATCAGTGGGGACGCTTCACCCCTCCACTTT. It yields the protein CAISGDASPLHF.